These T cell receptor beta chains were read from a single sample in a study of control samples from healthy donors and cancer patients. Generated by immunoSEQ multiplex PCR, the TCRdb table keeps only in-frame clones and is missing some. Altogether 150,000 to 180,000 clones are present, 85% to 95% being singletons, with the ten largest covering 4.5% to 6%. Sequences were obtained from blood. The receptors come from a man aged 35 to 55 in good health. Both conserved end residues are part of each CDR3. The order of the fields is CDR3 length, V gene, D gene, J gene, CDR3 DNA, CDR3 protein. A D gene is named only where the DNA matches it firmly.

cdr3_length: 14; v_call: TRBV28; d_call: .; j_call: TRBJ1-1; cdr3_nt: TGTGCCAGCAGTTCGACAGTTACAGGCACTGAAGCTTTCTTT; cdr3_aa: CASSSTVTGTEAFF
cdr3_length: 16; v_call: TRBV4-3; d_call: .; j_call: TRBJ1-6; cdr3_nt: TGCGCCAGCAGCCAGAGGGACACAGGTTATAATTCACCCCTCCACTTT; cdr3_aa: CASSQRDTGYNSPLHF
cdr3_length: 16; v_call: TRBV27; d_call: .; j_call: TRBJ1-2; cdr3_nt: TGTGCCAGCAGTTTATGGGCGGGGGGGCTGAGCTATGGCTACACCTTC; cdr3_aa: CASSLWAGGLSYGYTF
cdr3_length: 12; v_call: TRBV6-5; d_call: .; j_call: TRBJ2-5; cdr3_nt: TGTGCCACAGGCAGGGGATCGGAGACCCAGTACTTC; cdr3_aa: CATGRGSETQYF
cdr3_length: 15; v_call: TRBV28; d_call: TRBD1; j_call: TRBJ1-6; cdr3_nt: TGTGCCAGCAGTCCTGCGAGGGGGCGGAATTCACCCCTCCACTTT; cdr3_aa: CASSPARGRNSPLHF
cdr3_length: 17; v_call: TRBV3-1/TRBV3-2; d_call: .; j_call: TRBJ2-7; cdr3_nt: TGTGCCAGCAGCCCACAATATCGGCAGGAGGGTACGTACGAGCAGTACTTC; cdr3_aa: CASSPQYRQEGTYEQYF
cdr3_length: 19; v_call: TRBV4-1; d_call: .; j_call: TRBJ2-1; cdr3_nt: TGCGCCAGCAGCCAAAGCCCATTGACGCCGCGTGGCTCCTACAATGAGCAGTTCTTC; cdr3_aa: CASSQSPLTPRGSYNEQFF
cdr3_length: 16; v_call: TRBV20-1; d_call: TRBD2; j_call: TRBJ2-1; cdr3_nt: TGCAGTGCTAGTGGATCCTTGGGGCGGGGGGGACCAGACCAGTTCTTC; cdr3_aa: CSASGSLGRGGPDQFF
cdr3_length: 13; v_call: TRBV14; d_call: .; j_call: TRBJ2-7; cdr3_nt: TGTGCCAGCAGCCATAGCGCGGGCTACGAGCAGTACTTC; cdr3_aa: CASSHSAGYEQYF
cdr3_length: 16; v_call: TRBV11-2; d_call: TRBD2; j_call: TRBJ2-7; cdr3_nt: TGTGCCAGCAGCACCGAACTAGCGGGGGGGAATTACGAGCAGTACTTC; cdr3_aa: CASSTELAGGNYEQYF
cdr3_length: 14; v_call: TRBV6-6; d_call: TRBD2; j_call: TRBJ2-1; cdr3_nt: TGTGCCAGCGGGATCACCGGGACTAGTGGTGAGCAGTTCTTC; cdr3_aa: CASGITGTSGEQFF
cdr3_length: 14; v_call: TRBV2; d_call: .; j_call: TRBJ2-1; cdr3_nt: TGTGCCAGCAGTGAAGTGAATAGCCACAATGAGCAGTTCTTC; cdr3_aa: CASSEVNSHNEQFF
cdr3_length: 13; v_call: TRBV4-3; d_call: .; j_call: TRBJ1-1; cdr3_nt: TGCGCCAGCAGCCAAGGGCCGCTCACTGAAGCTTTCTTT; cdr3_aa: CASSQGPLTEAFF
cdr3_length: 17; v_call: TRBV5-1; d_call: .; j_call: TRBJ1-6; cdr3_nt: TGCGCCAGCAGGTCCAGCGGCCTTAGCTCCTATAATTCACCCCTCCACTTT; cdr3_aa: CASRSSGLSSYNSPLHF
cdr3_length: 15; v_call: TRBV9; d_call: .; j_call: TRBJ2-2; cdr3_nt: TGTGCCAGCAGCCCTTCCGGGGGGAACACCGGGGAGCTGTTTTTT; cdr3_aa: CASSPSGGNTGELFF
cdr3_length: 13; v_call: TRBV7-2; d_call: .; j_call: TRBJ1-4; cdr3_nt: TGTGCCAGCAGCCCTGGCCCCAGGGAAAAACTGTTTTTT; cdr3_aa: CASSPGPREKLFF
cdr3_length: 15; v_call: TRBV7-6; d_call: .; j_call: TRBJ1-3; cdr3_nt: TGTGCCAGCAGCTTGGTGGGGGGCTCTGGAAACACCATATATTTT; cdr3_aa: CASSLVGGSGNTIYF
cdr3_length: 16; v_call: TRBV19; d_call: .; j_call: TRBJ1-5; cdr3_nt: TGTGCCAGTAGTCCCCCCCAGACCCTCAGCAATCAGCCCCAGCATTTT; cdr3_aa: CASSPPQTLSNQPQHF
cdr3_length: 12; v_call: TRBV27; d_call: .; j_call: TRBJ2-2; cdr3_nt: TGTGCCAGCAGTTTTAGTCGGGGGGAGCTGTTTTTT; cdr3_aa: CASSFSRGELFF
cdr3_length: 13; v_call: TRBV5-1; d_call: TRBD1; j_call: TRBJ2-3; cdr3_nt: TGCGCCACCTACATCGACAGGGCAGATACGCAGTATTTT; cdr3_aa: CATYIDRADTQYF
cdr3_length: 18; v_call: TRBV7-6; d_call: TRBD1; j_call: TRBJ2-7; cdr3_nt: TGTGCCAGCAGCTTCGATAAGGACAGGCTGGAAACCTCCTACGAGCAGTACTTC; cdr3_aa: CASSFDKDRLETSYEQYF
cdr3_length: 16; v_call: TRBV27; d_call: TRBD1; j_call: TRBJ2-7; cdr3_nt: TGTGCCAGCAGTCCCCGGGCCGGGACAGGGGTATACGAGCAGTACTTC; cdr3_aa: CASSPRAGTGVYEQYF
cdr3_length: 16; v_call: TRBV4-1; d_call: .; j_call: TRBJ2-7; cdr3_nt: TGCGCCAGCAGCCAAGATACTAGGGACGGGGCCTACGAGCAGTACTTC; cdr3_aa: CASSQDTRDGAYEQYF
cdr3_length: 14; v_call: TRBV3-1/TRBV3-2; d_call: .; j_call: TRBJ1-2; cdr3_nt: TGTGCCAGCAGCCAGGGGATATCTAACTATGGCTACACCTTC; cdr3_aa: CASSQGISNYGYTF
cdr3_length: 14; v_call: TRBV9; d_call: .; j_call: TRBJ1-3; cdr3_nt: TGTGCCAGCACCGGACAGAACTCTGGAAACACCATATATTTT; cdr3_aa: CASTGQNSGNTIYF